Included here is one TCR beta chain sequence, with context. As yet, its antigen is unknown. A much more abundant neighbour one base away suggests this may be a read error. The data are from a study of T-cell reconstitution after alpha-beta-depleted transplantation in children. Preparation of the TCRbeta library was carried out with unique molecular identifiers. TCRdb reprocessed the PCR reads with MiXCR, giving one entry per CDR3 protein. The data hold fewer than 350,000 distinct CDR3 sequences, with less than 9.5% observed a single time. Broader study findings: T-cell numbers and diversity, one year after transplant, stemmed largely from T cells that were newly produced.

The CDR3 is made up of 14 amino acids. V was clipped by 2 bases and J by 5 bases, with 14 bases between them. Germline V gene sequence: CDR1 SGDLS, CDR2 YYNGEE. This receptor was taken from a female patient younger than 10 who had a stem cell transplant for Fanconi anemia, so the T cells may come from the graft donor. The sample consisted of peripheral blood, taken 360 days after TCRalphabeta/CD19-depleted stem cell transplant. The chain uses TRBV9 and TRBJ2-7; D uncertain. CDR3 bases: TGTGCCAGCAGCGTCGGATACATTGGGGACGAGCAGTACTTC. Its translation: CASSVGYIGDEQYF.